This TCR beta chain was sequenced during a study of cytomegalovirus exposure and HLA in healthy donors. Profiling relied on immunoSEQ multiplex PCR, and the TCRdb table lists in-frame clones only, not all of them. The table includes 65,000 to 80,000 clones, 94% detected once. In this sample, this clone turned up once. The germline V gene has CDR1 SGHVS and CDR2 FQNEAQ. The CDR3 covers 14 residues. The V and J ends lost 10 bases and 5 bases respectively, with 17 bases between them. The sample consisted of PBMCs. This clonotype originated in a young woman in good health and CMV-seropositive. The V and J genes are TRBV7-8 and TRBJ2-2; D might be TRBD1 (6 bases). The CDR3 nucleotides are TGTGCCACCCTACAGGGAAGGGTAACCGGGGAGCTGTTTTTT. This translates into CATLQGRVTGELFF.